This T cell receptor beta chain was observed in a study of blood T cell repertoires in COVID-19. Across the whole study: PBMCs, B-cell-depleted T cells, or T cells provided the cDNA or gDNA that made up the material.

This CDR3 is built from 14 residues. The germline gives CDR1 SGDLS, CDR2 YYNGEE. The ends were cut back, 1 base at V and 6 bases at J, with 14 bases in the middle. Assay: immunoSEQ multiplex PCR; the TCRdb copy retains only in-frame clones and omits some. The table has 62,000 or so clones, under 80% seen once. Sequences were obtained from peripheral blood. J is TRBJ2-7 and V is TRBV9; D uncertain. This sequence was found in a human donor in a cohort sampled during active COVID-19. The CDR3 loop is CASSVTAQALEQYF. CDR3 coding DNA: TGTGCCAGCAGCGTAACGGCGCAGGCCCTCGAGCAGTACTTC.